A single sample is the source of the 21 T cell receptor beta chains below, sequenced in a study of cytomegalovirus exposure and HLA in healthy donors. Vbeta (60) and Jbeta (13) primers were used in the PCR. Sequenced by immunoSEQ multiplex PCR; TCRdb stores in-frame clones only, minus some. The table has some 150,000 clones, 77% seen once. The material sequenced was PBMCs. Receptor source: a woman in her thirties in good health and CMV-seronegative.

The chain recombines TRBV29-1 with TRBJ2-1; TRBD1 agrees at 10 bases. Per germline, CDR1 SQVTM and CDR2 ANQGSEA. The CDR3 is 13 residues long. The J segment lost 4 bases and the V segment lost 4 bases, leaving 1 base of the junction unmatched. CDR3 bases: TGCAGCGTTGGACAGGGGGCTTACAATGAGCAGTTCTTC. This encodes CSVGQGAYNEQFF.

The rearrangement joins TRBV15 to TRBJ2-7, with D unclear. In germline, CDR1 is LNHNV, CDR2 YYDKDF (reference sequence). This CDR3 has 15 amino acids. Trimming removed 5 bases at V and 2 bases at J, with 16 bases between. For the CDR3, the DNA is TGTGCCACCAGCGCTGGTAGCTTCAGTCCCTACGAGCAGTACTTC. Its translation: CATSAGSFSPYEQYF.

V gene TRBV4-3 combines with J gene TRBJ2-7, with D possibly TRBD2 on 6 matching bases. The CDR3 has 16 amino acids. Germline CDR1 reads LGHNA; CDR2 reads YSLEER. Trimming shortened V by 0 bases and J by 2 bases, and 14 bases separated the two germline ends. The DNA for the CDR3 is TGCGCCAGCAGCCAAGATTTGGCGGGGTATACCTACGAGCAGTACTTC. It specifies CASSQDLAGYTYEQYF.

The rearrangement uses TRBV6-1 and TRBJ1-1; 10 positions match TRBD1. Germline loops: CDR1 MNHNS, CDR2 SASEGT. The trim removed 2 bases at V and 5 bases at J, leaving 5 bases unmatched. This CDR3 contains 15 residues. The CDR3 DNA follows: TGTGCCAGCAGTGAAAAGGGACAGGGGTTTACTGAAGCTTTCTTT. Its protein product is CASSEKGQGFTEAFF.

This sequence joins TRBV7-2 and TRBJ2-1; D not certain. Germline CDR1 SGHTA, CDR2 FQGNSA. The CDR3 consists of 11 residues. Trimming left V 5 bases short and J 7 bases short, with 6 bases between. The CDR3 DNA sequence: TGTGCCAGCAGCCCAGTTAATGAGCAGTTCTTC. Translated: CASSPVNEQFF.

The J gene is TRBJ1-1, the V gene TRBV5-4, with D uncertain. With 5 bases removed from V and 1 base from J, the gap between germline ends came to 12 bases. Germline CDR1 reads SGHNT; CDR2 reads YYREEE (reference sequence). This CDR3 comprises 14 residues. CDR3 coding DNA: TGTGCCAGCAGAACAACAGCCTCGAACACTGAAGCTTTCTTT. Its protein product is CASRTTASNTEAFF.

This rearrangement joins TRBV7-2 to TRBJ2-7; D is perhaps TRBD2 (5 bases). The CDR3 runs to 15 residues. Germline V gene data show CDR1 as SGHTA and CDR2 as FQGNSA. Trimming cost V 1 base and J 1 base, with 11 bases left between them. The CDR3 sequence: CASSLVGRGSYEQYF. CDR3 sequence (DNA): TGTGCCAGCAGCTTAGTTGGACGGGGATCCTACGAGCAGTACTTC.

This clone has only one observation. The chain uses TRBV5-4 and TRBJ1-2; 7 nucleotides match TRBD1. V lost 2 bases and J lost 0; bases outside the gene matches: 7. Per the germline V gene, CDR1 is SGHNT and CDR2 is YYREEE (reference sequence). The CDR3 has 16 amino acids. The CDR3 protein is CASSFDRDSANYGYTF. DNA of the CDR3: TGTGCCAGCAGCTTCGACAGGGATTCAGCTAACTATGGCTACACCTTC.

This rearrangement joins TRBV5-1 to TRBJ2-7; D is unclear. Germline lookup yields CDR1 SGHRS and CDR2 YFSETQ. The CDR3 covers 12 residues. V shed 0 bases and J shed 7 bases, with 8 bases lying between them. CDR3 sequence (DNA): TGCGCCAGCAGCTTGGGTGATCGGGAGCAGTACTTC. This translates into CASSLGDREQYF.

This chain uses TRBV2 with TRBJ1-4; a possible D gene is TRBD1 (5 bases). The CDR3 runs to 16 residues. Germline assignment: CDR1 SNHLY and CDR2 FYNNEI. V lost 2 bases to trimming and J lost 10 bases, with 20 bases between them. CDR3 loop: CASSERVGHSGGKLFF. As DNA, the CDR3 is TGTGCCAGCAGTGAAAGAGTTGGACACTCGGGGGGAAAACTGTTTTTT.

The chain uses TRBV15 and TRBJ1-1; perhaps TRBD1 as D (6 bases). The length of the CDR3 is 16 residues. Looked up from germline, CDR1 is LNHNV and CDR2 is YYDKDF (reference sequence). Trimming removed 0 bases from V and 1 base from J, with 12 bases in between. For the CDR3, the DNA is TGTGCCACCAGCAGAGATTGGGCCAGGGGGAACACTGAAGCTTTCTTT. Protein product: CATSRDWARGNTEAFF.

The rearrangement uses TRBV19 and TRBJ1-5; D possibly corresponds to TRBD1 (6 bases). Trimming took 5 bases from V and 0 from J, leaving 8 bases between them. The length of the CDR3 is 14 residues. CDR1 is LNHDA, CDR2 SQIVND, per germline (reference sequence). The CDR3 DNA sequence: TGTGCCAGTAGTGTACAGGGTAGCAATCAGCCCCAGCATTTT. Translated: CASSVQGSNQPQHF.

J is TRBJ2-7 and V is TRBV6-1; D possibly corresponds to TRBD2 (6 bases). With 2 bases removed from V and 0 bases from J, the gap between germline ends came to 14 bases. The germline CDR1 and CDR2 sequences are MNHNS and SASEGT. This CDR3 is 16 amino acids long. In nucleotides, the CDR3 is TGTGCCAGCAGTGAATTATGGGGGGTCAGCTCCTACGAGCAGTACTTC. As protein: CASSELWGVSSYEQYF.

V is TRBV7-9 and J is TRBJ1-3; 7 bases agree with TRBD1. The CDR3 loop spans 15 amino acids. Germline V gene sequence: CDR1 SEHNR, CDR2 FQNEAQ (reference sequence). V shed 4 bases, J shed 0 bases, and the junction held 3 bases outside the gene matches. This CDR3 reads CASSSGQYSGNTIYF. CDR3 nucleotides: TGTGCCAGCAGCTCGGGACAGTACTCTGGAAACACCATATATTTT.

This clone was picked up a small number of times. CDR3 sequence reads: CASSSQTYNEQFF. The CDR3 region has the DNA TGCGCCAGCAGCTCCCAAACCTACAATGAGCAGTTCTTC. The V call is TRBV5-1, the J call TRBJ2-1; D gene uncertain. The CDR3 covers 13 residues. CDR1 SGHRS and CDR2 YFSETQ come from the germline V gene. Trimming took off 3 bases at V and 2 bases at J, with 6 bases between the two ends.

V and J are TRBV30 and TRBJ2-5, with 11 bases that match TRBD2. Germline V gives CDR1 GTSNPN, CDR2 SVGIG (reference sequence). The CDR3 totals 14 residues. The V gene end was trimmed by 2 bases and the J gene end by 5 bases; junction bases not matched to a gene: 4. CDR3 protein: CAWSRLAGKETQYF. CDR3 nucleotide sequence: TGTGCCTGGAGTAGACTAGCGGGAAAGGAGACCCAGTACTTC. The complete variable domain, with remaining parts taken from reference TRBV30 and TRBJ2-5, reads SQTIHQWPATLVQPVGSPLSLECTVEGTSNPNLYWYRQAAGRGLQLLFYSVGIGQISSEVPQNLSASRPQDRQFILSSKKLLLSDSGFYLCAWSRLAGKETQYFGPGTRLLVL.

The chain carries TRBV7-8 and TRBJ2-7, with TRBD2 identical over 9 bases. Germline V gives CDR1 SGHVS, CDR2 FQNEAQ. J lost 8 bases, V lost 4 bases, and 12 bases had no gene match. CDR3 size: 15 residues. CDR3 protein: CASSSRLAASVKQYF. The CDR3, as DNA: TGTGCCAGCAGCTCTAGACTAGCGGCGTCTGTAAAGCAGTACTTC.

The chain recombines TRBV27 with TRBJ2-3; 8 positions agree with TRBD2. In germline, CDR1 is MNHEY, CDR2 SMNVEV (reference sequence). J gave up 6 bases and V 5 bases, and 10 bases lay outside the gene matches. CDR3 length: 15 amino acids. The DNA for the CDR3 is TGTGCCAGCAGTAAGCGGGGGCCCCTTTGGGATACGCAGTATTTT. This translates into CASSKRGPLWDTQYF.

The gene calls are TRBV7-2 and TRBJ2-5; 14 nucleotides align to TRBD2. Trimming cost V 5 bases and J 4 bases; bases outside gene matches: 12. Germline CDR1 reads SGHTA; CDR2 reads FQGNSA. This CDR3 comprises 18 residues. This CDR3 reads CASSPRLAGGGGRETQYF. The CDR3 coding sequence is TGTGCCAGCAGCCCGCGACTAGCGGGAGGGGGGGGTCGAGAGACCCAGTACTTC.

This chain uses TRBV27 with TRBJ2-4, with 10 bases matching TRBD2. V lost 6 bases, J lost 6 bases, and 14 bases stayed unmatched. Germline V lookup: CDR1 MNHEY, CDR2 SMNVEV (reference sequence). The CDR3 length is 17 residues. In DNA form, the CDR3 reads TGTGCCAGCAGACCACCGGGGCTAGCGGGAGCGGGAAACATTCAGTACTTC. This translates into CASRPPGLAGAGNIQYF.

This clone appeared once. The CDR3 DNA sequence: TGTGCCAGCAGGGCAACAGGTCTGGCTTTCTTT. Translated, it gives CASRATGLAFF. The rearrangement links TRBV27 to TRBJ1-1; a weak D match, TRBD1 (5 bases). V was shortened by 6 bases and J by 11 bases, with 13 bases between the two germline ends. Germline CDR1 and CDR2: MNHEY and SMNVEV (reference sequence). This CDR3 is built from 11 residues.